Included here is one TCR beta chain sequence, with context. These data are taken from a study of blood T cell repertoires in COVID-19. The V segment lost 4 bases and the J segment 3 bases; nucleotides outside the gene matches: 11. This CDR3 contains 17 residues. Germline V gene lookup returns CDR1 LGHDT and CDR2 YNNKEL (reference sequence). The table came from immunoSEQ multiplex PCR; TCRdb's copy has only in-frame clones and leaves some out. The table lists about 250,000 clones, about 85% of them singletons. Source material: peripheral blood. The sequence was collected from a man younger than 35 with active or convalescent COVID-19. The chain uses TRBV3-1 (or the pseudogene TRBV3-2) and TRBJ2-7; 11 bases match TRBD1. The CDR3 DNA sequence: TGTGCCAGCAGCCTCCTCCTCGGGACAGGGGGTCGCTACGAGCAGTACTTC. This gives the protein CASSLLLGTGGRYEQYF.